This TCR beta chain was captured in a study of prognosis after radiotherapy for stage I lung cancer. The CDR3 runs 14 residues. Germline CDR1 SGHRS, CDR2 YFSETQ. The germline V and J ends were trimmed by 4 bases and 5 bases, with 13 bases remaining between them. This clonotype came up many times. Amplicons of TCR beta CDR3 were generated from genomic DNA by two-round multiplex PCR. Primers targeting each individual TRBV and TRBJ gene were applied in first-round PCR. TCRdb analysed the multiplex PCR reads with MiXCR anew, one entry per CDR3 protein. In the table there are 31,000 or so distinct CDR3 sequences, under 60% of which are singletons.

The source of this sequence is a donor aged 50 or older with non-small cell lung cancer. The chain combines TRBV5-1 with TRBJ1-5; D is unresolved. The sample in question was PBMCs, obtained before or after stereotactic body radiation therapy (not recorded which). This CDR3 reads CASSREGHDQPQHF. As DNA, the CDR3 is TGCGCCAGCAGCCGCGAAGGGCACGATCAGCCCCAGCATTTT. Variable domain in full (rest from reference TRBV5-1 and TRBJ1-5): KAGVTQTPRYLIKTRGQQVTLSCSPISGHRSVSWYQQTPGQGLQFLFEYFSETQRNKGNFPGRFSGRQFSNSRSEMNVSTLELGDSALYLCASSREGHDQPQHFGDGTRLSIL.